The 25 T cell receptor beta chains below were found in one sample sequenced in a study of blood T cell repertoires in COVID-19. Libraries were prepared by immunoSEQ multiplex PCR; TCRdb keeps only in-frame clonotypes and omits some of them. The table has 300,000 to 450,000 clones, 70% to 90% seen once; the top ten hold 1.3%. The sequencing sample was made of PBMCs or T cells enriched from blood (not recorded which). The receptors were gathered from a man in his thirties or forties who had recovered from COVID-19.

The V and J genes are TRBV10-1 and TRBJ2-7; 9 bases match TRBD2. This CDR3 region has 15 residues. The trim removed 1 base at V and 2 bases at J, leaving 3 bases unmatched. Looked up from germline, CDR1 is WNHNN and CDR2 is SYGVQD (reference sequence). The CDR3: CASSEFLAGTYEQYF. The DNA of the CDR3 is TGCGCCAGCAGTGAGTTCCTAGCGGGGACCTACGAGCAGTACTTC.

The CDR3 here is CASSYDGTGNNSPLHF. The CDR3 coding sequence is TGTGCCAGCAGTTATGATGGGACAGGGAATAATTCACCCCTCCACTTT. The V and J genes are TRBV6-5 and TRBJ1-6; 9 bases are shared with TRBD1. CDR3 length: 16 residues. J gave up 5 bases and V 3 bases, and 5 bases lay outside the gene matches. CDR1 is MNHEY and CDR2 is SVGAGI in the germline V gene.

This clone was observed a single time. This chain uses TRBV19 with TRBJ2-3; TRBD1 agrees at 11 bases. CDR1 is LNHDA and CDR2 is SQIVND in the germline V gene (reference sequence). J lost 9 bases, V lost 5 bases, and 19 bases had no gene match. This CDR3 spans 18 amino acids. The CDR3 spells CASSLANSGQGVRSTQYF. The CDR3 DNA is TGTGCCAGTAGTCTTGCCAACTCGGGACAGGGGGTTAGGAGCACGCAGTATTTT.

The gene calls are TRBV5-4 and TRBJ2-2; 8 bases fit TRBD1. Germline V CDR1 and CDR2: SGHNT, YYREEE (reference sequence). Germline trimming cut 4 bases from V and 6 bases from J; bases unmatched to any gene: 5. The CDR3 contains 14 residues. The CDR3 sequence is CASSGQGMAGELFF. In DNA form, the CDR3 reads TGTGCCAGCAGCGGACAGGGTATGGCCGGGGAGCTGTTTTTT.

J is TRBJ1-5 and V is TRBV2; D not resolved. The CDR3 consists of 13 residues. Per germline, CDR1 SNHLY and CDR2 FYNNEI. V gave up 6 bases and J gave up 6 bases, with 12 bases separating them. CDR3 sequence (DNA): TGTGCCAGCAGCCAGAGGATTCTTCAGCCCCAGCATTTT. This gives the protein CASSQRILQPQHF.

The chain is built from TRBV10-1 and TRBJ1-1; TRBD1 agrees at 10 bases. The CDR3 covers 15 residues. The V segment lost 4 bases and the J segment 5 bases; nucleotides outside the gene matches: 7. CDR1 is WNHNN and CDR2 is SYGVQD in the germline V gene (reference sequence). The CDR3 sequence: CASSGGTGVYTEAFF. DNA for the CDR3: TGCGCCAGCAGTGGAGGGACAGGGGTGTATACTGAAGCTTTCTTT.

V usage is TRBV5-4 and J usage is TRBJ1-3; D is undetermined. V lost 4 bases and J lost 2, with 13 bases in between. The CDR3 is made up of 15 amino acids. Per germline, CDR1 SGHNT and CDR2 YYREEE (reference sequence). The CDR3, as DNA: TGTGCCAGCAGCAATGGGGAGGGAACTGGAAACACCATATATTTT. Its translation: CASSNGEGTGNTIYF.

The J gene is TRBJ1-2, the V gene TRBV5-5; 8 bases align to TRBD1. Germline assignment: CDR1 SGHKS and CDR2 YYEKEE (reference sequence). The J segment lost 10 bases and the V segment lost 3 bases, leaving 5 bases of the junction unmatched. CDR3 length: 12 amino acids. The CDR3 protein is CASSSQTGDYTF. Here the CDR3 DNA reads TGTGCCAGCAGCTCCCAGACAGGGGACTACACCTTC. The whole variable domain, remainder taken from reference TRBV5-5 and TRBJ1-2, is DAGVTQSPTHLIKTRGQQVTLRCSPISGHKSVSWYQQVLGQGPQFIFQYYEKEERGRGNFPDRFSARQFPNYSSELNVNALLLGDSALYLCASSSQTGDYTFGSGTRLTVV.

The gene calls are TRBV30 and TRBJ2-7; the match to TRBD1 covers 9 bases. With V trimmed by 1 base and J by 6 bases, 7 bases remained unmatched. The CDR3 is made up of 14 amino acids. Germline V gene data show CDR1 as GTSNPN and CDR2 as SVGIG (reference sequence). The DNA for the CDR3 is TGTGCCTGGAGTGAGGGGGACAGGGTGGGCGAGCAGTACTTC. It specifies CAWSEGDRVGEQYF.

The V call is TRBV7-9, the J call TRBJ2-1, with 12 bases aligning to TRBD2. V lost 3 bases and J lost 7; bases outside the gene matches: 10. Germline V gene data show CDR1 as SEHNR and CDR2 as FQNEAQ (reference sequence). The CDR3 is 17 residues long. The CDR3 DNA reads TGTGCCAGCAGCTTCGGCTCTAGCGGGGGGGCTTTAAATGAGCAGTTCTTC. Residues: CASSFGSSGGALNEQFF.

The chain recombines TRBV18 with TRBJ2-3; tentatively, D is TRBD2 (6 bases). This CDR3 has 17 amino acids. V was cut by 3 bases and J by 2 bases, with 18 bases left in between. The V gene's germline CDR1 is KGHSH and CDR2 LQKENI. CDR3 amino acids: CASSPGSGGVITDTQYF. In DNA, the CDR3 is TGTGCCAGCTCACCCGGGTCGGGCGGGGTGATCACAGATACGCAGTATTTT.

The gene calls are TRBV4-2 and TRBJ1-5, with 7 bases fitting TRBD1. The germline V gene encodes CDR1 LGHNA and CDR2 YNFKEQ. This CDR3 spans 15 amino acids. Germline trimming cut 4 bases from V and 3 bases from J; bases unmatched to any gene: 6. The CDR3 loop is CASSPGTVDNQPQHF. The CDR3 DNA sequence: TGTGCCAGCAGCCCGGGGACAGTAGACAATCAGCCCCAGCATTTT.

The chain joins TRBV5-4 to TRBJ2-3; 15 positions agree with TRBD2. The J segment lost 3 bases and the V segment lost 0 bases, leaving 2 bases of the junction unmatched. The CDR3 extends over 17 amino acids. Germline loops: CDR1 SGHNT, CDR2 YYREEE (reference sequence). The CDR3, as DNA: TGTGCCAGCAGCTTGGGGACTAGCGGGGGGGTAACAGATACGCAGTATTTT. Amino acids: CASSLGTSGGVTDTQYF.

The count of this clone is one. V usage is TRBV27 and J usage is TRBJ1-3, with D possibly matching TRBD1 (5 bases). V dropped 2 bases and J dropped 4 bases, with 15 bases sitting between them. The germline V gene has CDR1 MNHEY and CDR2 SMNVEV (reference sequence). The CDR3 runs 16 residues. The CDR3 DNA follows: TGTGCCAGCAGTTTAGCCCCCCAGGGAGGAGGAAACACCATATATTTT. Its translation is CASSLAPQGGGNTIYF.

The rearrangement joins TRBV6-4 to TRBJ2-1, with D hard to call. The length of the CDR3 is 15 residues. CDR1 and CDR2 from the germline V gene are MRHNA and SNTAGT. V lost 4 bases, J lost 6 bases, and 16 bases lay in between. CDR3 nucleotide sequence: TGTGCCAGCAGTGCAACTCCCGCCACTATCAATGAGCAGTTCTTC. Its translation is CASSATPATINEQFF.

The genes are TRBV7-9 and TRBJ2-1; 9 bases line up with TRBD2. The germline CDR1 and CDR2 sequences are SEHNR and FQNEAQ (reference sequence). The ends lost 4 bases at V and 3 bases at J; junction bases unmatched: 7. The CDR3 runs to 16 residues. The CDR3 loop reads CASSSIAGDSYNEQFF. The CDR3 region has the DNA TGTGCCAGCAGCTCCATAGCGGGGGACAGCTACAATGAGCAGTTCTTC.

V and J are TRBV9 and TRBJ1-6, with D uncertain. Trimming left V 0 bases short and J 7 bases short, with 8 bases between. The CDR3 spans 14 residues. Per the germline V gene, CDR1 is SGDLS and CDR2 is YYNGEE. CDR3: CASSVEVRNSPLHF. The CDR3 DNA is TGTGCCAGCAGCGTAGAAGTCAGGAATTCACCCCTCCACTTT.

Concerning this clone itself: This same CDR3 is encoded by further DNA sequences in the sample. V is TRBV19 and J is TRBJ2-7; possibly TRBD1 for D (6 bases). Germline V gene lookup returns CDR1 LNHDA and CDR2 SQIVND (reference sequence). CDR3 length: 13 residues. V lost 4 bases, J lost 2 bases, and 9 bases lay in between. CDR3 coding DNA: TGTGCCAGTAGTACTGCAGGGGCCTACGAGCAGTACTTC. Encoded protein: CASSTAGAYEQYF.

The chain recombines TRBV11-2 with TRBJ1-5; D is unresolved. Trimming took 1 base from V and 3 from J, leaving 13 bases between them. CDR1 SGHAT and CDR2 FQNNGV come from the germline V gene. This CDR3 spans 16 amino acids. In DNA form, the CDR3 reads TGTGCCAGCAGCTTAGGCAATTACGGTCTCAATCAGCCCCAGCATTTT. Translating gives CASSLGNYGLNQPQHF.

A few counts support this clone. CDR3 DNA sequence: TGTGCCATCTACCCCCGGACTGCAAGCAATCAGCCCCAGCATTTT. It translates to CAIYPRTASNQPQHF. The chain recombines TRBV21-1 with TRBJ1-5. TRBV21-1 is a pseudogene locus. CDR3 size: 15 residues.

CDR3 bases: TGTGCCAGCAGTTACCCGGGGGGAAACACCGGGGAGCTGTTTTTT. This codes for CASSYPGGNTGELFF. The chain couples TRBV6-2 or TRBV6-3 to TRBJ2-2; 7 nucleotides match TRBD2. The ends lost 2 bases at V and 2 bases at J; junction bases unmatched: 2. Germline values: CDR1 MNHEY, CDR2 SVGEGT. This CDR3 has 15 amino acids.

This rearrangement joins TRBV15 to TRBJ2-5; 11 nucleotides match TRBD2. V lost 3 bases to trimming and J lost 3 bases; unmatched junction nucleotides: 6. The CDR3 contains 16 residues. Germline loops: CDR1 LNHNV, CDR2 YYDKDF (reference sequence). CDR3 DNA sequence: TGTGCCACCAGCAGGGGACTTAGCGGGGGGGAAGAGACCCAGTACTTC. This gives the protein CATSRGLSGGEETQYF.

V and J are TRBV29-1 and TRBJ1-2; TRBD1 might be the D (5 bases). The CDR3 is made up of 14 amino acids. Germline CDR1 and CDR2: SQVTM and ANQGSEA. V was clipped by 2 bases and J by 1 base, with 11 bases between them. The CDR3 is CSVEFRGGNYGYTF. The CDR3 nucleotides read TGCAGCGTTGAATTTCGGGGGGGTAACTATGGCTACACCTTC.

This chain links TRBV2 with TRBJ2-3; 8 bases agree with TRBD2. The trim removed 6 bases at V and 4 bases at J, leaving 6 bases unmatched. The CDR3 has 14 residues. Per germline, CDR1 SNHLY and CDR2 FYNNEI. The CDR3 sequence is CASRGGTSADTQYF. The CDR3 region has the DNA TGTGCCAGCAGGGGGGGGACTAGTGCAGATACGCAGTATTTT.

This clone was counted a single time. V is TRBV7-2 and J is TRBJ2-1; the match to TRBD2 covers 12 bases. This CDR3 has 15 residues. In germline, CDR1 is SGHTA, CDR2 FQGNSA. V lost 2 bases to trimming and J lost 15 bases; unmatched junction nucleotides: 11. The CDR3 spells CASSLSALAGGLLFF. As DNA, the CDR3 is TGTGCCAGCAGCTTAAGTGCACTAGCGGGGGGACTTCTGTTCTTC.